This entry features one TCR beta chain sequence. The source of the sample is a study of blood T cell repertoires in COVID-19. Turning to the study itself: Sources were T cells, B-cell-depleted T cells, or PBMCs; the material itself was cDNA or gDNA.

CDR1 MDHEN and CDR2 SYDVKM come from the germline V gene. The V and J ends lost 7 bases and 8 bases respectively, with 11 bases between them. The CDR3 runs 12 residues. In the original workflow: Reference gene primer amplification gave estimated nucleated cell counts. Assay: immunoSEQ multiplex PCR; the TCRdb copy retains only in-frame clones and omits some. The V and J calls and clone size are taken from that table; D and trimming were inferred from the DNA. There are around 60,000 clones in the sample; 75% to 90% occur only once, and over 15% lies in the top ten. This TCR was sampled from a woman aged 55-69 years with COVID-19, enrolled during active disease. Material: peripheral blood. The rearrangement links TRBV28 to TRBJ1-4; D is perhaps TRBD1 (6 bases). The CDR3 sequence is CASNPGGEKLFF. CDR3 nucleotide sequence: TGTGCCAGCAATCCGGGGGGCGAAAAACTGTTTTTT.